The 14 T cell receptor beta chains in this list originate from one sample, sequenced in a study of patients and donors after allogeneic stem cell transplantation. TCRdb reanalysed the RT-PCR reads using MiXCR and keeps one entry per CDR3 protein. This table has approximately 57,000 distinct CDR3 sequences, 10% to 15% appearing once. Material: blood, either unsorted or a sorted T cell fraction (not recorded which). These receptors originate from a human donor who was either an allogeneic HSCT recipient or a stem cell or donor lymphocyte infusion donor (not recorded which). It is not recorded whose cells these are; they may come from a transplant donor.

The chain uses TRBV27 and TRBJ1-5; TRBD1 might be the D (5 bases). Germline V CDR1 and CDR2: MNHEY, SMNVEV (reference sequence). The CDR3 sequence is 15 residues long. The V end lost 2 bases, the J end lost 3 bases, and 11 bases lay between the germline ends. The CDR3 loop reads CASSLEGASNQPQHF. CDR3 DNA: TGTGCCAGCAGTTTAGAAGGGGCGTCCAATCAGCCCCAGCATTTT.

The chain carries TRBV2 and TRBJ2-2; TRBD1 might be the D (5 bases). The CDR3 totals 16 residues. The V and J ends lost 5 bases and 7 bases respectively, with 20 bases between them. Germline CDR1 and CDR2: SNHLY and FYNNEI. The CDR3 bases are TGTGCCAGCAGTCCATACAGGACCAATTTCGGCGGGGAGCTGTTTTTT. Translation gives CASSPYRTNFGGELFF.

This clonotype was detected only a few times. The chain recombines TRBV7-9 with TRBJ2-7; D gene uncertain. The CDR3 is 16 amino acids. Trimming pared 5 bases from V and 1 base from J, leaving 18 bases between. Germline CDR1 is SEHNR and CDR2 is FQNEAQ (reference sequence). The chain's CDR3 is CASSLTKGSRSYEQYF. The CDR3 DNA reads as TGTGCCAGCAGCCTCACAAAAGGGTCCAGGTCCTACGAGCAGTACTTC.

This clonotype was observed a few times. The chain joins TRBV5-1 to TRBJ2-2; maybe TRBD2 (5 bases). Germline V gene sequence: CDR1 SGHRS, CDR2 YFSETQ. The CDR3 loop spans 17 amino acids. The germline V and J ends were trimmed by 4 bases and 0 bases, with 16 bases remaining between them. CDR3 DNA sequence: TGCGCCAGCAGCCACGGACCGCCGGGGTCGAACACCGGGGAGCTGTTTTTT. Translation gives CASSHGPPGSNTGELFF.

This clonotype was seen ten or more times. The V gene is TRBV28, the J gene TRBJ1-5, with D perhaps matching TRBD1 (5 bases). The CDR3 runs 18 residues. V was pared by 2 bases and J by 0 bases, with 17 bases between. Germline V gene sequence: CDR1 MDHEN, CDR2 SYDVKM. The CDR3 DNA reads as TGTGCCAGCAGTTTAGGGGGAGGGGTCCCCTATAGCAATCAGCCCCAGCATTTT. Its translation is CASSLGGGVPYSNQPQHF.

V usage is TRBV3-1 and J usage is TRBJ2-7; 14 bases are a match to TRBD2. Germline trimming cut 1 base from V and 6 bases from J; bases unmatched to any gene: 8. The CDR3 is 17 residues long. The germline CDR1 and CDR2 sequences are LGHDT and YNNKEL (reference sequence). The CDR3 DNA reads as TGTGCCAGCAGCCAAGTCTCAATGACTAGCGGGAGGGCCGAGCAGTACTTC. Amino acids: CASSQVSMTSGRAEQYF.

This clonotype was picked up a small number of times. V is TRBV7-2 and J is TRBJ1-2; D gene unclear. V was trimmed by 7 bases and J by 2 bases, leaving 2 bases between them. CDR3 length: 10 amino acids. Germline values: CDR1 SGHTA, CDR2 FQGNSA. In DNA, the CDR3 is TGTGCCAGCAAAAACTATGGCTACACCTTC. Translating gives CASKNYGYTF.

In this sample, this clonotype turned up a few times. The V call is TRBV7-6, the J call TRBJ2-5, with TRBD1 matching 10 bases. With 2 bases clipped from V and 5 bases from J, the junction kept 5 bases outside the gene matches. The CDR3 length is 15 residues. CDR1 SGHVS and CDR2 FNYEAQ come from the germline V gene. For the CDR3, the DNA is TGTGCCAGCAGCTTACGGACAGGGGGTACGGAGACCCAGTACTTC. Its translation is CASSLRTGGTETQYF. The whole variable domain, remainder taken from reference TRBV7-6 and TRBJ2-5, is GAGVSQSPRYKVTKRGQDVALRCDPISGHVSLYWYRQALGQGPEFLTYFNYEAQQDKSGLPNDRFSAERPEGSISTLTIQRTEQRDSAMYRCASSLRTGGTETQYFGPGTRLLVL.

This clonotype was recorded many times. This chain joins TRBV18 and TRBJ2-1; D unresolved. V was clipped by 2 bases and J by 5 bases, with 10 bases between them. Germline V lookup: CDR1 KGHSH, CDR2 LQKENI. The CDR3 loop spans 14 amino acids. CDR3 nucleotide sequence: TGTGCCAGCTCACCAATGGTTTCTCACAATGAGCAGTTCTTC. Protein product: CASSPMVSHNEQFF.

This clonotype was seen a handful of times. The chain combines TRBV6-1 with TRBJ2-7; 7 bases are a match to TRBD1. The CDR3 contains 12 residues. Trimming removed 8 bases from V and 6 bases from J; junction bases left unmatched: 7. Germline CDR1 reads MNHNS; CDR2 reads SASEGT. The CDR3: CASRGQQSEQYF. CDR3 DNA: TGTGCCAGCCGGGGACAGCAATCCGAGCAGTACTTC.

The chain couples TRBV27 to TRBJ2-3, with 8 bases aligning to TRBD2. Trimming at V came to 4 bases and at J to 2 bases, leaving 2 bases not matched to a gene. Looked up from germline, CDR1 is MNHEY and CDR2 is SMNVEV (reference sequence). This CDR3 has 14 residues. The DNA of the CDR3 is TGTGCCAGCAGTTCGGGGGGGGCCACAGATACGCAGTATTTT. It specifies CASSSGGATDTQYF.

The chain uses TRBV7-2 and TRBJ2-1, with TRBD2 identical over 12 bases. Germline V gene lookup returns CDR1 SGHTA and CDR2 FQGNSA. This CDR3 is 14 amino acids long. Unmatched junction bases numbered 2, after V lost 2 bases and J lost 9 bases. Here the CDR3 DNA reads TGTGCCAGCAGCTTAAAACTAGCGGGAGGTGAGCAGTTCTTC. It is translated as CASSLKLAGGEQFF.

The J gene is TRBJ2-7, the V gene TRBV4-2; no definite D call. The CDR3 length is 13 residues. V was pared by 2 bases and J by 2 bases, with 7 bases between. The V gene's germline CDR1 is LGHNA and CDR2 YNFKEQ. The CDR3 sequence is CASSQPDTYEQYF. CDR3 coding DNA: TGTGCCAGCAGCCAACCCGATACCTACGAGCAGTACTTC.

This chain joins TRBV12-3 or TRBV12-4 and TRBJ2-3; a possible D gene is TRBD2 (5 bases). The CDR3 is made up of 16 amino acids. Trimming removed 4 bases from V and 2 bases from J, with 16 bases in between. The CDR3 coding sequence is TGTGCCAGCAGTTCGGGTCTAGCAGGAATCACAGATACGCAGTATTTT. Translation: CASSSGLAGITDTQYF.